This TCR beta chain was profiled in a study of cytomegalovirus exposure and HLA in healthy donors. Study-wide results and caveats: Some TCR beta chains (around 160 of them) were listed as cytomegalovirus-associated.

V lost 3 bases and J 7 bases, leaving 16 bases between the germline ends. CDR1 is GTSNPN and CDR2 is SVGIG in the germline V gene (reference sequence). The CDR3 covers 14 residues. A multiplex PCR was run with 60 Vbeta primers and 13 Jbeta primers. Generated by immunoSEQ multiplex PCR, the TCRdb table keeps only in-frame clones and is missing some. The sample yields some 120,000 clones, 75% to 85% seen once. As for this clone: Its antigen is undetermined.

The sequenced sample was PBMCs. V usage is TRBV30 and J usage is TRBJ2-1, with D perhaps matching TRBD1 (5 bases). This sequence was found in a man aged 35-49 years in good health and CMV-seronegative. In DNA, the CDR3 is TGTGCCTGGAGCCAAACAGGACGCGTTAATGAGCAGTTCTTC. This sequence encodes CAWSQTGRVNEQFF.